The entry that follows covers one T cell receptor (beta chain) sequence. The antigen is unknown. Trimming removed 6 bases at V and 2 bases at J, with 17 bases between. From germline, CDR1 is SGHVS and CDR2 FQNEAQ. CDR3 length: 15 amino acids. The data were taken from a study of OX40 agonist ivuxolimab in advanced cancers. Using immunoSEQ multiplex PCR, the repertoire was profiled, and TCRdb retains in-frame clones only, with some absent. The data hold tens of thousands of clones, with roughly 90% observed a single time. Systemic immunosuppression or a history of autoimmune disease excluded patients. Study results and caveats: The average count of expanded clones was higher among CD8+ T cells than among CD4+.

Sequencing used CD4+ or CD8+ T cells sorted from blood, obtained in a trial of the OX40 agonist ivuxolimab. The gene calls are TRBV7-8 and TRBJ2-7, with D hard to call. The clonotype comes from an adult with an advanced solid tumor such as melanoma, head and neck, liver or kidney cancer. The CDR3 loop is CASRPLFGLTYEQYF. CDR3 DNA sequence: TGTGCCAGCAGACCCCTTTTTGGCCTTACCTACGAGCAGTACTTC.